The entry below gives a single T cell receptor beta chain sequence along with its context. No antigen is known for it. These data belong to a study of early stage breast cancer tumors. Whole-study context: Each sample averaged roughly 9.6-fold read coverage.

Assay used: immunoSEQ multiplex PCR; TCRdb lists only in-frame clones, some missing. Among roughly 13,000 clones, about 80% were seen once, and the ten largest hold about 7.6%. Study conclusions and caveats: Most shared enriched TCRB sequences were commonly generated ones.

The sequence was collected from a person aged 45-60 years with breast cancer. The specimen sequenced was normal breast tissue next to the tumor.

DNA of the CDR3: TGTGCCAGCAGTCCGACATTAGCGGGGGGCTTCTACAATGAGCAGTTCTTC. Its translation: CASSPTLAGGFYNEQFF. The gene calls are TRBV27 and TRBJ2-1; 10 positions match TRBD2. CDR1 is MNHEY and CDR2 is SMNVEV in the germline V gene (reference sequence). The CDR3 contains 17 residues. With 5 bases clipped from V and 3 bases from J, the junction kept 10 bases outside the gene matches.